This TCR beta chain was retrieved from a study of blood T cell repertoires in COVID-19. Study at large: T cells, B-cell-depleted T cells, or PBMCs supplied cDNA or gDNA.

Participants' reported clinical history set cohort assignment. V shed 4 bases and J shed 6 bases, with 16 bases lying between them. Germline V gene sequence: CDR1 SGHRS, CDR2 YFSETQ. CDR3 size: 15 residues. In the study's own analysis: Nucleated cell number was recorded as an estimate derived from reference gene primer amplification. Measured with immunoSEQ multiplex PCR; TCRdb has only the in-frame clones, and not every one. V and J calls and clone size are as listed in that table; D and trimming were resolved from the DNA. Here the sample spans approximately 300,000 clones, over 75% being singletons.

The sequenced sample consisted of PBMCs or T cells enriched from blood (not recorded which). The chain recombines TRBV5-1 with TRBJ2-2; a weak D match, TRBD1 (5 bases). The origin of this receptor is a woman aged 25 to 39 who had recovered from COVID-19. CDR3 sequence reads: CASSPQTVGAGELFF. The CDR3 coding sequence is TGCGCCAGCAGCCCCCAGACAGTTGGCGCCGGGGAGCTGTTTTTT.